Sequencing of this TCR beta chain was carried out in a study of blood T cell repertoires in COVID-19. Study-level background: Acute and convalescent COVID-19 specimens originated in the United States, Italy and Spain.

Authors' methods: Nucleated cell number was recorded as an estimate derived from reference gene primer amplification. Using immunoSEQ multiplex PCR, the repertoire was profiled, and TCRdb retains in-frame clones only, with some absent. For V, J and clone size, that table is used; D and trimming come from the DNA. Of 250,000 or so clones in the sample, approximately 88% were seen once. The age range of participants was 18 to 89 years, with residence in about two dozen US areas. Cohort placement rested on clinical history that participants reported themselves. Germline V gene data show CDR1 as MNHEY and CDR2 as SVGEGT. This CDR3 has 15 residues. Unmatched junction bases numbered 4, after V lost 2 bases and J lost 3 bases.

Specimen: PBMCs or T cells enriched from blood (not recorded which). This clonotype was obtained from a middle-aged woman with acute COVID-19. The J gene is TRBJ1-1, the V gene TRBV6-2 or TRBV6-3, with TRBD1 matching over 9 bases. Here the CDR3 reads CASSYQTGGDTEAFF. CDR3 DNA sequence: TGTGCCAGCAGTTACCAGACAGGGGGTGACACTGAAGCTTTCTTT.